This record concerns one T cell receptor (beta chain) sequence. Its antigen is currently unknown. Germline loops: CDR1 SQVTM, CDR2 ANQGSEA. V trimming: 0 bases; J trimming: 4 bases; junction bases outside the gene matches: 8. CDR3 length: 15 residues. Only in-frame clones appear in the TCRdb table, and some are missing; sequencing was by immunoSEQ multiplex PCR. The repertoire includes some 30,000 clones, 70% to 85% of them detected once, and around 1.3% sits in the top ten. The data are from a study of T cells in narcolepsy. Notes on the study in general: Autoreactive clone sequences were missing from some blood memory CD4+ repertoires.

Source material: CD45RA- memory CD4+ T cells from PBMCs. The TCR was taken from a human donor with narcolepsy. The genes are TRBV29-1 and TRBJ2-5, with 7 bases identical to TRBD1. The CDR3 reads CSVEDRRGTGETQYF. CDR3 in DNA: TGCAGCGTTGAAGATCGCAGGGGGACGGGAGAGACCCAGTACTTC.